This T cell receptor beta chain was observed in a study of vaccination and CD4 T cells after COVID-19. In the study overall: Either a CEFX pool, an HIV-1 Nef pool, or no peptide was added to control cultures. General study results and limits: Nearly all convalescent vaccine-specific clones, 304 of 307, recognized only SARS-CoV-2 spike.

Treatment meaning: approximately 9-day PBMC culture with coronavirus spike peptide pools or control peptides (ViraFEST assay). The count of this clonotype is one. Antigen: not known. At the Johns Hopkins FTIC core, DNA taken from cultured CD4+ T cells was sequenced by way of the Oncomine TCR Beta short-read assay. TCRdb processed the PCR reads anew with MiXCR; each CDR3 protein has one entry. The sample lists about 12,000 distinct CDR3 sequences, approximately 60% occurring once. The V and J ends lost 2 bases and 6 bases respectively, with 6 bases between them. There are 12 residues in the CDR3. CDR1 is SGHDT and CDR2 is YYEEEE in the germline V gene.

The specimen sequenced was CD4+ T cells from blood, cultured in vitro. The TCR sequence derives from a human donor who had recovered from COVID-19. J is TRBJ1-3 and V is TRBV5-6; D is unresolved. CDR3 amino acids: CASSLYSNTIYF. The DNA for the CDR3 is TGTGCCAGCAGCTTATATTCAAACACCATATATTTT.